These 5 T cell receptor beta chains share one sample of origin, sequenced in a study of T-cell reconstitution after alpha-beta-depleted transplantation in children. The authors prepared the TCRbeta library with unique molecular identifiers. TCRdb reprocessed the PCR reads with MiXCR, giving one entry per CDR3 protein. In the table there are nearly 400,000 distinct CDR3 sequences, roughly 20% of which are singletons. This specimen was PBMCs from the stem cell graft donor, taken from the stem cell graft. The source of these receptors is a human donor who donated a stem cell graft to a child with acute myeloid leukemia.

This clonotype was found many times. This chain joins TRBV7-9 and TRBJ2-1; possible D gene TRBD2, 6 bases. Trimming removed 5 bases from V and 6 bases from J, with 20 bases in between. Germline CDR1 reads SEHNR; CDR2 reads FQNEAQ (reference sequence). The CDR3 totals 16 residues. The CDR3 DNA sequence: TGTGCCAGCAGCCACCCCTTGCGGGATTCTACCAATGAGCAGTTCTTC. Translated: CASSHPLRDSTNEQFF.

This clonotype was seen a handful of times. This rearrangement joins TRBV20-1 to TRBJ2-1; 10 bases are a match to TRBD2. V trimming: 6 bases; J trimming: 5 bases; junction bases outside the gene matches: 7. The CDR3 totals 14 residues. Per germline, CDR1 DFQATT and CDR2 SNEGSKA (reference sequence). CDR3 nucleotide sequence: TGCAGTGCCCCTAGCGGGAGAGGACACAATGAGCAGTTCTTC. Translation gives CSAPSGRGHNEQFF.

This clonotype has a count of ten or more. The gene calls are TRBV20-1 and TRBJ2-7; 8 positions agree with TRBD2. With V trimmed by 6 bases and J by 3 bases, 13 bases remained unmatched. The CDR3 runs to 15 residues. Germline CDR1 reads DFQATT; CDR2 reads SNEGSKA (reference sequence). This CDR3 is CSALQGLGNLYEQYF. CDR3 in DNA: TGCAGTGCCCTGCAGGGACTAGGGAACCTCTACGAGCAGTACTTC.

The J gene is TRBJ2-2, the V gene TRBV5-1; 9 bases match TRBD1. The V gene end was trimmed by 4 bases and the J gene end by 3 bases; junction bases not matched to a gene: 13. Germline CDR1 and CDR2: SGHRS and YFSETQ. The CDR3 is 18 amino acids. CDR3 protein: CASSPRDRELVDTGELFF. The CDR3 nucleotides are TGCGCCAGCAGCCCCAGGGACAGGGAGTTGGTGGACACCGGGGAGCTGTTTTTT.

V usage is TRBV20-1 and J usage is TRBJ2-1; tentatively, D is TRBD1 (6 bases). The CDR3 covers 12 residues. Germline lookup yields CDR1 DFQATT and CDR2 SNEGSKA (reference sequence). Trimming took off 5 bases at V and 5 bases at J, with 10 bases between the two ends. Here the CDR3 DNA reads TGCAGTGCTTGGGACAATGACAATGAGCAGTTCTTC. Encoded protein: CSAWDNDNEQFF.